One and the same sample provided the 13 T cell receptor beta chains below, sequenced in a study of T cell responses to AZD1222 COVID-19 vaccine. Libraries were prepared by immunoSEQ multiplex PCR; TCRdb keeps only in-frame clonotypes and omits some of them. Of 180,000 or so clones listed, about nine tenths are singletons. Sequenced material: peripheral blood, taken 28 days after the second AZD1222 dose. These receptor sequences come from an adult who received the AZD1222 COVID-19 vaccine.

As DNA, the CDR3 is TGTGCCAGCAGGAACACAGGGAAGCAGCCCCAGCATTTT. This translates into CASRNTGKQPQHF. The chain uses TRBV27 and TRBJ1-5; D is perhaps TRBD1 (6 bases). CDR3 size: 13 residues. V was pared by 6 bases and J by 7 bases, with 13 bases between. The germline V gene has CDR1 MNHEY and CDR2 SMNVEV (reference sequence).

The chain employs TRBV7-9 and TRBJ2-3; TRBD2 matches at 7 bases. From germline, CDR1 is SEHNR and CDR2 FQNEAQ (reference sequence). The CDR3 is made up of 15 amino acids. V was clipped by 2 bases and J by 4 bases; unmatched bases: 6. The CDR3 DNA is TGTGCCAGCAGCTTAAGGGGAGGGGTGGCAGATACGCAGTATTTT. This codes for CASSLRGGVADTQYF.

The genes are TRBV5-6 and TRBJ1-2, with 9 bases aligning to TRBD1. The junction had 8 bases not matched to a gene; V was cut back by 1 base and J by 4 bases. In germline, CDR1 is SGHDT, CDR2 YYEEEE. The CDR3 is made up of 16 amino acids. CDR3 sequence (DNA): TGTGCCAGCAGCTTGTACGGGACAGGGAAAGGCTATGGCTACACCTTC. It encodes CASSLYGTGKGYGYTF.

The V gene is TRBV21-1, the J gene TRBJ2-1; the listed D gene, TRBD2, was not tested against the DNA. TRBV21-1 is deemed a pseudogene. The CDR3 has 15 amino acids. This CDR3 is CAGLLAGGSYNEQFF. CDR3 bases: TGTGCCGGACTATTAGCGGGAGGGTCCTACAATGAGCAGTTCTTC.

The chain combines TRBV15 with TRBJ2-1; D may be TRBD2 (6 bases). The length of the CDR3 is 18 residues. Germline V lookup: CDR1 LNHNV, CDR2 YYDKDF (reference sequence). V lost 0 bases and J lost 0, with 15 bases in between. The CDR3 nucleotides are TGTGCCACCAGCAGAGACCTCCCTGGGGGGAGCTCCTACAATGAGCAGTTCTTC. It yields the protein CATSRDLPGGSSYNEQFF.

In this sample, this clone turned up a few times. This chain uses TRBV19 with TRBJ2-3; D ambiguous. V was clipped by 4 bases and J by 1 base, with 12 bases between them. The CDR3 length is 15 residues. Germline-derived CDR1 and CDR2 are LNHDA and SQIVND (reference sequence). The CDR3 region has the DNA TGTGCCAGTAGTAGAAGGACCGTTCGCACAGATACGCAGTATTTT. This gives the protein CASSRRTVRTDTQYF.

The gene calls are TRBV5-5 and TRBJ2-2, with 7 bases that match TRBD1. V shed 4 bases and J 5 bases; nucleotides not matched to a gene: 8. This CDR3 comprises 15 residues. CDR1 is SGHKS and CDR2 is YYEKEE in the germline V gene (reference sequence). The CDR3 loop reads CASSRQGSRTGELFF. DNA for the CDR3: TGTGCCAGCAGCCGACAGGGCAGTAGAACCGGGGAGCTGTTTTTT.

V gene TRBV6-5 combines with J gene TRBJ2-7; 9 nucleotides align to TRBD1. The CDR3 extends over 15 amino acids. V lost 6 bases to trimming and J lost 2 bases; unmatched junction nucleotides: 8. Per germline, CDR1 MNHEY and CDR2 SVGAGI. DNA of the CDR3: TGTGCCAGCAGCAAACAGGGGGCTACACCCTACGAGCAGTACTTC. This gives the protein CASSKQGATPYEQYF.

The chain combines TRBV18 with TRBJ2-5, with a weak D call TRBD1 (5 bases). CDR3 length equals 13 residues. The germline V and J ends were trimmed by 6 bases and 3 bases, with 11 bases remaining between them. CDR1 KGHSH and CDR2 LQKENI come from the germline V gene. CDR3 sequence reads: CASSPDSEETQYF. CDR3 nucleotides: TGTGCCAGCTCGCCAGACAGTGAAGAGACCCAGTACTTC. Based on the CDR3 plus reference TRBV18 and TRBJ2-5, the full variable domain is NAGVMQNPRHLVRRRGQEARLRCSPMKGHSHVYWYRQLPEEGLKFMVYLQKENIIDESGMPKERFSAEFPKEGPSILRIQQVVRGDSAAYFCASSPDSEETQYFGPGTRLLVL.

The CDR3 protein is CASSTAGYTEAFF. The CDR3 bases are TGTGCCAGTAGTACCGCAGGGTACACTGAAGCTTTCTTT. This rearrangement joins TRBV19 to TRBJ1-1; TRBD1 is a possible D gene (5 bases). V lost 4 bases and J 3 bases, leaving 9 bases between the germline ends. The CDR3 length is 13 residues. From germline, CDR1 is LNHDA and CDR2 SQIVND (reference sequence).

This chain links TRBV20-1 with TRBJ1-5; D is uncertain. Germline CDR1 DFQATT, CDR2 SNEGSKA (reference sequence). The CDR3 is made up of 17 amino acids. With 3 bases removed from V and 0 bases from J, the gap between germline ends came to 18 bases. Here the CDR3 reads CSASNWWALYSNQPQHF. As DNA, the CDR3 is TGCAGTGCTAGTAACTGGTGGGCGCTCTATAGCAATCAGCCCCAGCATTTT.

This chain uses TRBV7-8 with TRBJ2-3, with TRBD2 matching over 11 bases. With V trimmed by 2 bases and J by 1 base, 8 bases remained unmatched. The length of the CDR3 is 18 residues. The germline gives CDR1 SGHVS, CDR2 FQNEAQ. CDR3 sequence (DNA): TGTGCCAGCAGCTTATTTAGCGGGGGGGCCATGGGCACAGATACGCAGTATTTT. Residues: CASSLFSGGAMGTDTQYF.

The J gene is TRBJ2-7, the V gene TRBV6-6, with 9 nucleotides matching TRBD1. Germline V gene sequence: CDR1 MNHNY, CDR2 SVGAGI (reference sequence). V gave up 6 bases and J gave up 1 base; unmatched junction bases: 4. The CDR3 consists of 14 residues. The CDR3 region has the DNA TGTGCCAGCAGGGCCGGGACAGGGTCCTACGAGCAGTACTTC. Residues: CASRAGTGSYEQYF.